The rows below give T cell receptor beta chains drawn from one sample of a study of blood T cells in healthy people across ages. TCRdb reprocessed the 5' RACE reads via MiXCR and lists one record per CDR3 protein. The table includes about 1.4 million distinct CDR3 sequences, almost 60% detected once. The sample comprised blood. These receptors all come from a man younger than 35 in good health. Both conserved end residues are part of each CDR3. D genes are given only for firm matches. Only some rows state a clone size, as once, few, many or a class for expanded clones.

clone size	J gene	V gene	D gene	CDR3 protein	CDR3 DNA
.	TRBJ2-3	TRBV2	.	CASSVFVGGDTQYF	TGTGCCAGCAGTGTATTCGTGGGGGGAGATACGCAGTATTTT
.	TRBJ2-2	TRBV3-1	.	CASSLRPGTGELFF	TGTGCCAGCAGCCTAAGGCCGGGGACCGGGGAGCTGTTTTTT
.	TRBJ2-5	TRBV15	TRBD2	CATSRDPYSGTSTQYF	TGTGCCACCAGCAGAGATCCGTATAGCGGGACAAGCACCCAGTACTTC
few	TRBJ2-7	TRBV4-1	.	CASSQAGGNYEQYF	TGCGCCAGCAGCCAAGCTGGGGGCAACTACGAGCAGTACTTC
.	TRBJ2-7	TRBV4-1	TRBD2	CASSPGTSGVYEQYF	TGCGCCAGCAGCCCCGGGACTAGCGGGGTATACGAGCAGTACTTC
few	TRBJ2-3	TRBV7-2	.	CASSLAHRTSPSTDTQYF	TGTGCCAGCAGCTTAGCGCATCGGACATCCCCTAGCACAGATACGCAGTATTTT
.	TRBJ2-1	TRBV5-6	TRBD1	CTSSQWTGTGAYNEQFF	TGTACCAGCAGCCAGTGGACCGGGACAGGGGCCTACAATGAGCAGTTCTTC
few	TRBJ2-7	TRBV6-5	.	CASSYVKAPSYEQYF	TGTGCCAGCAGTTACGTTAAGGCTCCTTCCTACGAGCAGTACTTC
.	TRBJ1-1	TRBV20-1	.	CSARFGELGEAFF	TGCAGTGCTAGGTTCGGGGAGTTAGGTGAAGCTTTCTTT
.	TRBJ2-3	TRBV6-2/TRBV6-3	.	CATITKGDTDTQYF	TGTGCCACCATCACCAAAGGGGACACAGATACGCAGTATTTT
.	TRBJ2-7	TRBV19	.	CASSGLQVSEQYF	TGTGCCAGTAGTGGACTTCAGGTTAGCGAGCAGTACTTC
once	TRBJ2-7	TRBV4-1	TRBD2	CASRGTGGSYNEQYF	TGCGCCAGCAGAGGGACGGGAGGGTCCTACAATGAGCAGTACTTC
.	TRBJ2-1	TRBV12-3/TRBV12-4	TRBD2	CASSPPLLAGDYNEQFF	TGTGCCAGCAGTCCCCCTCTACTAGCGGGAGACTACAATGAGCAGTTCTTC
.	TRBJ2-7	TRBV11-2	TRBD1	CASSLWGRGPRSSYEQYF	TGTGCCAGCAGCTTGTGGGGCAGGGGGCCAAGGAGCTCCTACGAGCAGTACTTC
.	TRBJ1-6	TRBV12-3/TRBV12-4	.	CASSPQTREGSPLHF	TGTGCCAGCAGTCCGCAGACAAGGGAAGGGTCACCCCTCCACTTT
.	TRBJ2-2	TRBV20-1	.	CSARGNRAGELFF	TGCAGTGCTAGAGGGAATCGGGCCGGGGAGCTGTTTTTT
once	TRBJ2-2	TRBV4-3	.	CASSRTGSGELFF	TGCGCCAGCAGCCGTACAGGGTCCGGGGAGCTGTTTTTT
.	TRBJ1-2	TRBV12-3/TRBV12-4	.	CASSLVLGYDYTF	TGTGCCAGCAGTTTAGTTTTGGGTTATGACTACACCTTC
few	TRBJ2-2	TRBV6-5	TRBD1	CASSGTANTGELFF	TGTGCCAGCTCCGGGACAGCGAACACCGGGGAGCTGTTTTTT
.	TRBJ2-3	TRBV6-5	TRBD2	CTSSRGLAGALDTQYF	TGTACCAGCAGTAGAGGACTAGCGGGAGCACTAGATACGCAGTATTTT
.	TRBJ2-2	TRBV20-1	TRBD1	CSARDRTGGGTGELFF	TGCAGTGCTAGAGACCGCACAGGGGGAGGCACCGGGGAGCTGTTTTTT
.	TRBJ2-2	TRBV4-3	.	CASSQIYRGRTGELFF	TGCGCCAGCAGCCAAATTTACCGGGGAAGGACCGGGGAGCTGTTTTTT
once	TRBJ2-7	TRBV7-9	.	CASSQSEQYF	TGTGCCAGCAGCCAGAGCGAGCAGTACTTC
.	TRBJ2-3	TRBV29-1	TRBD2	CSVGLARADTQYF	TGCAGCGTAGGACTAGCTAGGGCAGATACGCAGTATTTT
.	TRBJ1-2	TRBV13	.	CASSLAGRNHYGYTF	TGTGCCAGCAGCTTAGCGGGGAGAAATCACTATGGCTACACCTTC
.	TRBJ1-2	TRBV6-2/TRBV6-3	.	CASSYLTSYGYTF	TGTGCCAGCAGTTACTTGACGTCCTATGGCTACACCTTC
few	TRBJ2-7	TRBV21-1	.	CASSKDMSGATHIDYEQYF	TGTGCCAGCAGCAAAGATATGAGCGGGGCCACCCATATTGACTACGAGCAGTACTTC
few	TRBJ2-5	TRBV4-1	.	CASSQLGLPQETQYF	TGCGCCAGCAGCCAACTGGGGCTCCCCCAAGAGACCCAGTACTTC
.	TRBJ1-6	TRBV3-1	.	CASSHEGGFSPLHF	TGTGCCAGCAGCCATGAGGGAGGGTTTTCACCCCTCCACTTT
.	TRBJ1-1	TRBV30	.	CAWGHYLEAFF	TGTGCCTGGGGACATTACCTTGAAGCTTTCTTT
.	TRBJ1-4	TRBV7-2	.	CASSPLGVTNEKLFF	TGTGCCAGCAGCCCCCTGGGGGTAACTAATGAAAAACTGTTTTTT
.	TRBJ1-2	TRBV4-2	TRBD1	CASSQEPGGKGGYTF	TGTGCCAGCAGCCAAGAGCCAGGGGGCAAAGGTGGCTACACCTTC
.	TRBJ1-2	TRBV20-1	.	CSASPESGGTYGYTF	TGCAGTGCTAGTCCCGAAAGCGGGGGCACATATGGCTACACCTTC
.	TRBJ1-6	TRBV20-1	.	CSAAGDSPLHF	TGCAGTGCCGCAGGGGATTCACCCCTCCACTTT
.	TRBJ1-2	TRBV9	.	CASTTPMAGNYGYTF	TGTGCCAGCACCACACCGATGGCCGGAAACTATGGCTACACCTTC
.	TRBJ1-1	TRBV20-1	TRBD1	CSAPQGVTEAFF	TGCAGTGCCCCACAGGGGGTAACTGAAGCTTTCTTT
few	TRBJ2-3	TRBV9	.	CASSAPMREPTDTQYF	TGTGCCAGCAGCGCTCCCATGAGGGAGCCCACAGATACGCAGTATTTT
.	TRBJ2-5	TRBV12-3/TRBV12-4	TRBD2	CASSNGLGGETQYF	TGTGCCAGCAGTAACGGACTAGGTGGAGAGACCCAGTACTTC
.	TRBJ2-7	TRBV4-2	.	CASSQDRVGTSYEQYF	TGTGCCAGCAGCCAAGATCGGGTGGGCACATCCTACGAGCAGTACTTC
.	TRBJ2-1	TRBV20-1	.	CSAREDDNEQFF	TGCAGTGCTAGGGAAGATGACAATGAGCAGTTCTTC
.	TRBJ2-3	TRBV6-1	TRBD1	CASRPTGQGAGTDTQYF	TGTGCCAGCAGACCCACGGGACAGGGGGCCGGCACAGATACGCAGTATTTT
.	TRBJ1-6	TRBV27	.	CATLMEWAGSYNSPLHF	TGTGCTACATTAATGGAATGGGCCGGCTCCTATAATTCACCCCTCCACTTT
.	TRBJ2-1	TRBV29-1	TRBD1	CSVTPGTGSYNEQFF	TGCAGCGTTACCCCCGGGACAGGTTCCTACAATGAGCAGTTCTTC
.	TRBJ2-1	TRBV27	TRBD2	CASSTSAGATYNEQFF	TGTGCCAGCAGTACCTCCGCGGGAGCAACATACAATGAGCAGTTCTTC
.	TRBJ2-4	TRBV6-2/TRBV6-3	.	CASSRPRVLAKNIQYF	TGTGCCAGCAGTCGCCCCAGAGTTCTAGCCAAAAACATTCAGTACTTC
few	TRBJ2-7	TRBV20-1	.	CSAHLDYEQYF	TGCAGTGCCCACCTCGACTACGAGCAGTACTTC
.	TRBJ1-2	TRBV4-1	.	CASSQQISGDGYTF	TGCGCCAGTAGCCAACAGATATCAGGGGATGGCTACACCTTC
.	TRBJ2-1	TRBV29-1	TRBD2	CSVEASGGAREQFF	TGCAGCGTGGAGGCAAGCGGGGGGGCGAGGGAGCAGTTCTTC
.	TRBJ2-7	TRBV29-1	TRBD2	CSVQGSGSSYEQYF	TGCAGCGTTCAAGGAAGCGGGAGTTCGTACGAGCAGTACTTC
.	TRBJ2-5	TRBV4-3	TRBD1	CASSPDRASETQYF	TGCGCCAGCAGCCCGGACAGGGCTTCGGAGACCCAGTACTTC
.	TRBJ2-3	TRBV10-3	TRBD2	CAISDGTSGADTQYF	TGTGCCATCAGCGACGGGACTAGCGGGGCGGATACGCAGTATTTT
.	TRBJ2-7	TRBV10-3	TRBD1	CAIRDRDRAEQYF	TGTGCCATCAGAGACCGGGACAGGGCCGAGCAGTACTTC
.	TRBJ2-7	TRBV12-3/TRBV12-4	.	CASSLIGSVAYEQYF	TGTGCCAGCAGTTTAATCGGTAGCGTGGCCTACGAGCAGTACTTC
.	TRBJ1-2	TRBV27	.	CASSFGGFYGYTF	TGTGCCAGCAGTTTTGGGGGGTTCTATGGCTACACCTTC